Presented here are 23 T cell receptor beta chains from one specimen sequenced in a study of CD8 T cells in Susac syndrome. The authors reverse transcribed roughly 0.5 to 1 ug RNA with random hexamers. TCRdb reanalysed the immunoSEQ multiplex PCR reads using MiXCR and keeps one entry per CDR3 protein. Among about 150,000 distinct CDR3 sequences listed, 90% to 95% were seen once. The sequenced material came from CD4+ T cells from PBMCs. These receptors originate from a human donor with Susac syndrome.

The V gene is TRBV4-2, the J gene TRBJ2-5; 8 bases fit TRBD2. CDR1 is LGHNA and CDR2 is YNFKEQ in the germline V gene. V gave up 0 bases and J gave up 1 base; unmatched junction bases: 4. The CDR3 is made up of 16 amino acids. CDR3 region: CASSQETGGIQETQYF. The CDR3 bases are TGTGCCAGCAGCCAAGAAACGGGGGGGATCCAAGAGACCCAGTACTTC.

The J gene is TRBJ2-3, the V gene TRBV29-1; D is ambiguous. The V gene lost 4 bases and the J gene lost 2 bases, with 16 bases spanning the gap. This CDR3 comprises 15 residues. Germline V gene lookup returns CDR1 SQVTM and CDR2 ANQGSEA. CDR3 loop: CSVGPRSRTTDTQYF. The CDR3 nucleotides are TGCAGCGTTGGACCAAGGTCAAGGACCACAGATACGCAGTATTTT.

The chain is built from TRBV2 and TRBJ1-1; D remains ambiguous. Germline V lookup: CDR1 SNHLY, CDR2 FYNNEI. Trimming took off 7 bases at V and 7 bases at J, with 13 bases between the two ends. The CDR3 is 12 residues long. The CDR3 DNA is TGTGCCAGCATATCCAGCAACCGTGAAGCTTTCTTT. It yields the protein CASISSNREAFF.

The rearrangement joins TRBV20-1 to TRBJ2-7; 9 bases match TRBD2. Germline V gives CDR1 DFQATT, CDR2 SNEGSKA (reference sequence). The CDR3 is made up of 17 amino acids. The junction had 13 bases not matched to a gene; V was cut back by 0 bases and J by 4 bases. The DNA for the CDR3 is TGCAGTGCTAGAGATCCCCTAGCGGGGAGTGGGGTTTACGAGCAGTACTTC. It yields the protein CSARDPLAGSGVYEQYF.

The gene calls are TRBV20-1 and TRBJ1-1, with 8 bases identical to TRBD1. CDR1 and CDR2 (germline): DFQATT, SNEGSKA (reference sequence). V lost 2 bases, J lost 1 base, and 3 bases stayed unmatched. The CDR3 is 14 amino acids. The CDR3 here is CSARPGGWNTEAFF. The CDR3 DNA sequence: TGCAGTGCTAGACCAGGGGGCTGGAACACTGAAGCTTTCTTT.

The chain joins TRBV7-2 to TRBJ1-6; TRBD1 matches at 7 bases. Germline trimming cut 5 bases from V and 8 bases from J; bases unmatched to any gene: 3. The CDR3 length is 13 residues. The germline CDR1 and CDR2 sequences are SGHTA and FQGNSA. CDR3 nucleotides: TGTGCCAGCAGCGCCGACAGGGATTCACCCCTCCACTTT. It translates to CASSADRDSPLHF.

The chain joins TRBV10-2 to TRBJ2-5; no firm D call. Germline values: CDR1 WSHSY, CDR2 SAAADI. The CDR3 length is 12 residues. Between the trimmed V and J ends, which lost 2 bases and 5 bases, there was a span of 6 bases. CDR3 DNA sequence: TGCGCCAGCAGTGAGCGGGCGGAGACCCAGTACTTC. It specifies CASSERAETQYF.

The chain is built from TRBV6-4 and TRBJ2-3; 11 nucleotides align to TRBD2. The CDR3 length is 14 residues. CDR1 is MRHNA and CDR2 is SNTAGT in the germline V gene. J lost 6 bases, V lost 6 bases, and 5 bases had no gene match. The CDR3 sequence: CASSASGGRDTQYF. DNA for the CDR3: TGTGCCAGCAGCGCTAGCGGGGGGCGTGATACGCAGTATTTT.

This clonotype was seen just once. The DNA of the CDR3 is TGTGCCAGCATAAGACAGGACAATCAGCCCCAGCATTTT. This codes for CASIRQDNQPQHF. This chain connects TRBV6-6 to TRBJ1-5, with a possible D match to TRBD1 (6 bases). V was pared by 7 bases and J by 3 bases, with 10 bases between. Germline CDR1 MNHNY, CDR2 SVGAGI (reference sequence). The length of the CDR3 is 13 residues.

The V call is TRBV7-9, the J call TRBJ1-1, with TRBD1 matching over 7 bases. The CDR3 length is 17 residues. Germline V CDR1 and CDR2: SEHNR, FQNEAQ (reference sequence). Losses at the gene ends were 6 bases for V and 1 base for J; bases not matched to a gene: 14. The CDR3 DNA reads as TGTGCCAGCAGTTCACCCCCGGGACAGTCTGCGAACACTGAAGCTTTCTTT. Protein: CASSSPPGQSANTEAFF.

The chain joins TRBV20-1 to TRBJ1-1; D is perhaps TRBD1 (5 bases). Between the trimmed V and J ends, which lost 5 bases and 10 bases, there was a span of 23 bases. The CDR3 length is 14 residues. Germline CDR1 and CDR2: DFQATT and SNEGSKA (reference sequence). The CDR3 reads CSAGPGAEPKGAFF. The CDR3 DNA follows: TGCAGTGCTGGGCCTGGGGCAGAACCGAAGGGAGCTTTCTTT.

This clonotype was picked up one time. V usage is TRBV3-1 and J usage is TRBJ2-5; D is perhaps TRBD2 (6 bases). The germline CDR1 and CDR2 sequences are LGHDT and YNNKEL (reference sequence). Trimming left V 0 bases short and J 4 bases short, with 12 bases between. This CDR3 contains 15 residues. This CDR3 is CASSQDLARSETQYF. The CDR3 DNA reads as TGTGCCAGCAGCCAAGATCTAGCGAGGTCAGAGACCCAGTACTTC.

The rearrangement uses TRBV12-3 or TRBV12-4 and TRBJ2-2; D may be TRBD1 (6 bases). With 1 base removed from V and 1 base from J, the gap between germline ends came to 7 bases. CDR3 length: 15 amino acids. CDR3 nucleotides: TGTGCCAGCAGTTTAGGACAGGTGAACACCGGGGAGCTGTTTTTT. This codes for CASSLGQVNTGELFF.

The J gene is TRBJ1-1, the V gene TRBV5-4, with no clear D. The CDR3 totals 14 residues. From germline, CDR1 is SGHNT and CDR2 YYREEE (reference sequence). Trimming removed 5 bases from V and 1 base from J, with 12 bases in between. The chain's CDR3 is CASRPGSQNTEAFF. CDR3 nucleotides: TGTGCCAGCAGACCCGGGTCTCAGAACACTGAAGCTTTCTTT.

Note on this clonotype: At one boundary the junction diverges from the germline segment, which might be a read error. This chain uses TRBV9 with TRBJ1-3; D remains unclear. Germline CDR1 and CDR2: SGDLS and YYNGEE. This CDR3 has 15 residues. The CDR3 protein is CASSVGAGSENTIYF. The CDR3 nucleotides read TGTGCCAGCAGCGTCGGCGCGGGGTCTGAAAACACCATATATTTT.

The chain uses TRBV23-1 and TRBJ2-5; TRBD2 agrees at 12 bases. TRBV23-1 belongs to the ORF category, with a function that is uncertain. This CDR3 region has 17 residues. The V segment lost 2 bases and the J segment 5 bases; nucleotides outside the gene matches: 9. The CDR3 loop is CASSQAPSGGARETQYF. For the CDR3, the DNA is TGCGCCAGCAGTCAAGCCCCTAGCGGGGGGGCCCGGGAGACCCAGTACTTC.

The gene calls are TRBV12-3 or TRBV12-4 and TRBJ2-1; weak D call: TRBD1 (5 bases). Trimming removed 1 base from V and 6 bases from J, with 10 bases in between. There are 14 residues in the CDR3. CDR3 nucleotide sequence: TGTGCCAGCAGTTTAGACAGGCTTAGCAATGAGCAGTTCTTC. Translation: CASSLDRLSNEQFF.

The gene calls are TRBV6-5 and TRBJ2-1; 8 positions agree with TRBD2. V shed 0 bases and J 9 bases; nucleotides not matched to a gene: 10. The CDR3 sequence is 16 residues long. Germline V lookup: CDR1 MNHEY, CDR2 SVGAGI. The CDR3 region is CASSYSKTSVSTEQFF. CDR3 DNA sequence: TGTGCCAGCAGTTACTCGAAGACTAGCGTGAGTACTGAGCAGTTCTTC.

This clonotype showed up just once. At one end the junction does not follow the germline gene, possibly because of a read error. The chain is built from TRBV14 and TRBJ2-5; weak D call: TRBD1 (6 bases). Germline values: CDR1 SGHDN, CDR2 FVKESK. The CDR3 contains 12 residues. Written as DNA, the CDR3 is TGTGCCAGCAGCCATTACCCAGGGGTGATGGACTTC. Encoded protein: CASSHYPGVMDF.

The J gene is TRBJ2-7, the V gene TRBV7-2; TRBD2 is a possible D gene (6 bases). The germline CDR1 and CDR2 sequences are SGHTA and FQGNSA. The V gene lost 5 bases and the J gene lost 5 bases, with 16 bases spanning the gap. The CDR3 has 14 residues. This CDR3 is CASSVRDGGDEQYF. The CDR3 DNA sequence: TGTGCCAGCAGCGTCCGGGACGGAGGGGACGAGCAGTACTTC.

This chain uses TRBV12-3 or TRBV12-4 with TRBJ2-2, with 10 bases aligning to TRBD1. The CDR3 sequence is 15 residues long. Trimming cost V 5 bases and J 6 bases; bases outside gene matches: 6. The CDR3 reads CASSTGTGVAGELFF. The CDR3 DNA is TGTGCCAGCAGTACCGGGACAGGGGTCGCCGGGGAGCTGTTTTTT.

The chain joins TRBV11-1 to TRBJ1-2; D might be TRBD1 (5 bases). The CDR3 runs to 13 residues. Germline assignment: CDR1 SGHAT and CDR2 FQDESV (reference sequence). Trimming left V 4 bases short and J 2 bases short, with 8 bases between. CDR3 sequence (DNA): TGTGCCAGCAGCTACGACAGAAACTATGGCTACACCTTC. Protein product: CASSYDRNYGYTF.

The chain links TRBV4-1 to TRBJ2-1; no reliable D call. V lost 6 bases, J lost 3 bases, and 12 bases lay in between. In germline, CDR1 is MGHRA, CDR2 YSYEKL. This CDR3 comprises 14 residues. CDR3 residues: CASRGSGRYNEQFF. The CDR3 nucleotides are TGCGCCAGCAGGGGGTCCGGGCGCTACAATGAGCAGTTCTTC.